A single sample gave rise to the 25 T cell receptor beta chains below, sequenced in a study of T cell repertoires in cytomegalovirus infection. The antigens for these receptors are not known. Using its own MiXCR run on the reads, TCRdb lists one record per CDR3 protein. The sample yields about 830,000 distinct CDR3 sequences, approximately 30% seen once. Sequences were derived from cultured CD8+ T cells from PBMCs, sampled from culture after CMV antigen stimulation. Receptors originate from a human donor in good health (CMV status not recorded). Some clones in this sample may be carry-over from other donors' samples.

This clonotype occurred a few times. V gene TRBV29-1 combines with J gene TRBJ1-2, with 7 bases fitting TRBD1. The ends lost 7 bases at V and 1 base at J; junction bases unmatched: 12. Germline assignment: CDR1 SQVTM and CDR2 ANQGSEA. CDR3 length: 15 residues. CDR3: CSAQGGSADNYGYTF. CDR3 nucleotides: TGCAGCGCCCAGGGGGGAAGTGCGGATAACTATGGCTACACCTTC.

V gene TRBV7-8 combines with J gene TRBJ2-7; TRBD2 matches 9 bases. The CDR3 length is 18 residues. The ends lost 5 bases at V and 6 bases at J; junction bases unmatched: 20. Germline V lookup: CDR1 SGHVS, CDR2 FQNEAQ. The CDR3 nucleotides read TGTGCCAGCAGCACAACCCAGACGCCGTGGACTAGCGCGAGCGAGCAGTACTTC. This translates into CASSTTQTPWTSASEQYF.

This clonotype was seen only a few times. The chain recombines TRBV7-9 with TRBJ1-1; no definite D call. The ends were cut back, 6 bases at V and 6 bases at J, with 5 bases in the middle. Germline values: CDR1 SEHNR, CDR2 FQNEAQ (reference sequence). The CDR3 has 10 amino acids. CDR3 nucleotide sequence: TGTGCCAGCAGGAGATCTGAAGCTTTCTTT. Amino acids: CASRRSEAFF.

At least ten counts were recorded for this clonotype. The chain employs TRBV27 and TRBJ1-5; TRBD1 matches at 7 bases. From germline, CDR1 is MNHEY and CDR2 SMNVEV (reference sequence). The CDR3 has 14 amino acids. V was clipped by 4 bases and J by 2 bases; unmatched bases: 2. The CDR3 spells CASSYTGGNQPQHF. In DNA form, the CDR3 reads TGTGCCAGCAGTTATACAGGGGGCAATCAGCCCCAGCATTTT.

The CDR3 reads CSARDRLPNTEAFF. CDR3 bases: TGCAGTGCTAGAGACAGGTTACCGAACACTGAAGCTTTCTTT. The V call is TRBV20-1, the J call TRBJ1-1; D is unclear. The V end was cut by 0 bases, the J end by 1 base, with 9 bases between. This CDR3 is 14 amino acids long. Germline V gene sequence: CDR1 DFQATT, CDR2 SNEGSKA (reference sequence).

The V and J genes are TRBV27 and TRBJ1-6; D call uncertain. V lost 5 bases, J lost 5 bases, and 13 bases lay in between. Per germline, CDR1 MNHEY and CDR2 SMNVEV (reference sequence). The CDR3 contains 15 residues. CDR3 nucleotide sequence: TGTGCCAGCAGTCCTGGCTCTAGACATAATTCACCCCTCCACTTT. The encoded protein is CASSPGSRHNSPLHF.

The genes are TRBV7-8 and TRBJ2-7; 7 bases line up with TRBD1. After removal of 1 base from V and 5 bases from J, the junction contained 11 bases not matched to a gene. The CDR3 consists of 16 residues. CDR1 and CDR2 (germline): SGHVS, FQNEAQ. CDR3 DNA: TGTGCCAGCAGCTTAGTCAGAGGGGGCGCTTCGAACGAGCAGTACGTC. The encoded protein is CASSLVRGGASNEQYV.

This clonotype was recorded a few times. The chain uses TRBV7-2 and TRBJ2-7, with D perhaps matching TRBD1 or TRBD2 (6 bases each). The CDR3 is made up of 14 amino acids. Germline-derived CDR1 and CDR2 are SGHTA and FQGNSA. Trimming shortened V by 4 bases and J by 5 bases, and 15 bases separated the two germline ends. The CDR3 DNA is TGTGCCAGCAGCTCATCGGGGGCCGTAAACGAGCAGTACGTC. This encodes CASSSSGAVNEQYV.

V usage is TRBV7-4 and J usage is TRBJ1-6, with 8 bases fitting TRBD1. Germline CDR1 is SGHVT and CDR2 is SQSDAQ. Trimming removed 5 bases from V and 4 bases from J; junction bases left unmatched: 4. The CDR3 consists of 15 residues. DNA of the CDR3: TGTGCCAGCAGCCTTTGGACAGGGTATAATTCACCCCTCCACTTT. As protein: CASSLWTGYNSPLHF.

The chain recombines TRBV5-1 with TRBJ1-1, with D perhaps TRBD1 (6 bases). V was shortened by 0 bases and J by 4 bases, with 10 bases between the two germline ends. The CDR3 sequence is 14 residues long. From germline, CDR1 is SGHRS and CDR2 YFSETQ. CDR3 loop: CASSLAGASTEAFF. CDR3 bases: TGCGCCAGCAGCTTGGCGGGGGCCAGCACTGAAGCTTTCTTT.

V usage is TRBV7-6 and J usage is TRBJ1-1; D is uncertain. There are 16 residues in the CDR3. Germline values: CDR1 SGHVS, CDR2 FNYEAQ. V lost 1 base and J 0 bases, leaving 12 bases between the germline ends. The CDR3 DNA reads TGTGCCAGCAGCTTAGGTTTTGGCAGACTGAACACTGAAGCTTTCTTT. It codes for CASSLGFGRLNTEAFF.

V usage is TRBV25-1 and J usage is TRBJ2-7, with a tentative D call TRBD2 (5 bases). Germline CDR1 and CDR2: MGHDK and SYGVNS. V was trimmed by 7 bases and J by 2 bases, leaving 21 bases between them. The length of the CDR3 is 16 residues. CDR3: CASNGSWGALTYEQYV. As DNA, the CDR3 is TGTGCCAGCAATGGGTCATGGGGAGCGCTTACCTACGAGCAGTACGTC.

This chain connects TRBV20-1 to TRBJ2-7; 7 nucleotides line up with TRBD1. J gave up 5 bases and V 0 bases, and 10 bases lay outside the gene matches. This CDR3 is built from 15 residues. Germline values: CDR1 DFQATT, CDR2 SNEGSKA (reference sequence). The CDR3 nucleotides are TGCAGTGCTAGAGATTACGCGACAGGGTTCCACGAGCAGTACTTC. This encodes CSARDYATGFHEQYF.

This chain connects TRBV18 to TRBJ1-1; D unclear. Germline loops: CDR1 KGHSH, CDR2 LQKENI. The CDR3 spans 12 residues. V was shortened by 0 bases and J by 8 bases, with 7 bases between the two germline ends. CDR3 in DNA: TGTGCCAGCTCACCACCGAGCCCAGAAGCTTTCTTT. This sequence encodes CASSPPSPEAFF.

This clonotype was counted only a few times. The chain employs TRBV5-1 and TRBJ1-6, with D perhaps TRBD1 (5 bases). This CDR3 has 16 amino acids. Germline CDR1 is SGHRS and CDR2 is YFSETQ. Trimming took off 2 bases at V and 10 bases at J, with 19 bases between the two ends. The CDR3, as DNA: TGCGCCAGCAGCTTCCGGAGGGAAAAAACAGGATCACCCCTCCACTTT. Amino acid sequence: CASSFRREKTGSPLHF.

The V and J genes are TRBV20-1 and TRBJ2-5, with 8 bases that match TRBD1. V was clipped by 6 bases and J by 5 bases; unmatched bases: 8. The CDR3 runs to 13 residues. Per germline, CDR1 DFQATT and CDR2 SNEGSKA (reference sequence). The CDR3 protein is CSAPPGQAETQYF. CDR3 bases: TGCAGTGCGCCTCCGGGACAGGCGGAGACCCAGTACTTC.

This clonotype turned up a few times. This rearrangement joins TRBV27 to TRBJ2-7; possible D gene TRBD2, 7 bases. V was shortened by 1 base and J by 0 bases, with 13 bases between the two germline ends. The CDR3 length is 16 residues. Germline values: CDR1 MNHEY, CDR2 SMNVEV (reference sequence). The CDR3 region is CASSLWGGPSSYEQYF. The CDR3 DNA reads TGTGCCAGCAGTTTATGGGGGGGGCCGAGCTCCTACGAGCAGTACTTC.

The sample holds a few counts of this clonotype. The chain has TRBV7-9 and TRBJ1-2; D is unresolved. Trimming left V 2 bases short and J 6 bases short, with 13 bases between. Germline V gene lookup returns CDR1 SEHNR and CDR2 FQNEAQ (reference sequence). This CDR3 spans 14 amino acids. CDR3 region: CASSLIVGLHGYTF. As DNA, the CDR3 is TGTGCCAGCAGCTTAATCGTGGGCCTCCATGGCTACACCTTC.

This clonotype was seen only a few times. This chain links TRBV27 with TRBJ2-3; D may be TRBD1 or TRBD2 (7 bases each). The CDR3 covers 15 residues. The germline V gene encodes CDR1 MNHEY and CDR2 SMNVEV (reference sequence). Trimming took off 8 bases at V and 2 bases at J, with 17 bases between the two ends. CDR3 bases: TGTGCCAGCGGCCCTGACAGGGACTACACAGATACGCAGTATTTT. Translating gives CASGPDRDYTDTQYF.

The chain recombines TRBV2 with TRBJ2-7; D is uncertain. CDR1 is SNHLY and CDR2 is FYNNEI in the germline V gene. V shed 7 bases and J shed 3 bases, with 16 bases lying between them. The CDR3 has 14 residues. This CDR3 reads CASMSILDGYEQYF. CDR3 in DNA: TGTGCCAGCATGAGTATCCTAGACGGCTACGAGCAGTACTTC.

This clonotype was picked up many times. The chain carries TRBV7-2 and TRBJ1-3; D might be TRBD1 (6 bases). Trimming took 4 bases from V and 4 from J, leaving 11 bases between them. Germline loops: CDR1 SGHTA, CDR2 FQGNSA. There are 14 residues in the CDR3. This CDR3 reads CASSSFTGGNTIYF. For the CDR3, the DNA is TGTGCCAGCAGCTCTTTTACAGGGGGAAACACCATATATTTT.

This clonotype was found once. This sequence joins TRBV11-2 and TRBJ2-4; TRBD1 or TRBD2 may be the D gene (5 bases each). The CDR3 consists of 17 residues. Per germline, CDR1 SGHAT and CDR2 FQNNGV. Trimming shortened V by 1 base and J by 4 bases, and 17 bases separated the two germline ends. The CDR3 nucleotides are TGTGCCAGCAGCTTAGGAGGGACGGGGTCCAAAAAAAACATTCAGTACTTC. Its protein product is CASSLGGTGSKKNIQYF.

This clonotype turned up a few times. V and J are TRBV7-6 and TRBJ1-4, with 8 positions matching TRBD1. CDR3 length: 16 amino acids. Trimming at V came to 1 base and at J to 8 bases, leaving 9 bases not matched to a gene. Germline V gene lookup returns CDR1 SGHVS and CDR2 FNYEAQ. As DNA, the CDR3 is TGTGCCAGCAGCTTAGAACGGACAGGGCATGAAGAAAAACTGTTTTTT. Translating gives CASSLERTGHEEKLFF.

This clonotype was observed a handful of times. J is TRBJ1-1 and V is TRBV12-3 or TRBV12-4; 7 bases line up with TRBD1. The CDR3 spans 13 residues. The V gene end was trimmed by 6 bases and the J gene end by 5 bases; junction bases not matched to a gene: 6. CDR3 region: CASRASRGTEAFF. CDR3 DNA: TGTGCCAGCAGGGCCTCCAGGGGGACTGAAGCTTTCTTT.

A few counts support this clonotype. The chain combines TRBV5-5 with TRBJ1-5; D perhaps matches TRBD1 (6 bases). The germline gives CDR1 SGHKS, CDR2 YYEKEE (reference sequence). Trimming cost V 1 base and J 4 bases, with 9 bases left between them. The CDR3 extends over 14 amino acids. CDR3 bases: TGTGCCAGCAGCTTGAATACAGGGAATCAGCCCCAGCATTTT. Its translation is CASSLNTGNQPQHF.